The source of this T cell receptor beta chain is a study of T cell responses to AZD1222 COVID-19 vaccine. Sequencing used immunoSEQ multiplex PCR; TCRdb keeps in-frame clones, though not all of them. The repertoire holds 200,000 to 250,000 clones, with around 94% as singletons. Study-level results: Baseline testing showed seropositivity in only a handful of AZD1222 recipients. Repertoires were sampled only after the peak T cell response.

Remarks on this clone: Its specificity is not known.

V was cut by 5 bases and J by 6 bases, with 16 bases left in between. Looked up from germline, CDR1 is MDHEN and CDR2 is SYDVKM. The CDR3 runs to 15 residues. This sequence originates from an adult who received the MenACWY meningococcal vaccine as a control. The gene calls are TRBV28 and TRBJ2-2, with D uncertain. Sequencing was performed on peripheral blood, taken 28 days after the second dose of the MenACWY control vaccine. CDR3 sequence reads: CASSRRNLRSGELFF. The CDR3, as DNA: TGTGCCAGCAGTAGGAGAAATCTACGGTCCGGGGAGCTGTTTTTT. Combining the CDR3 with reference TRBV28 and TRBJ2-2 gives the whole variable domain DVKVTQSSRYLVKRTGEKVFLECVQDMDHENMFWYRQDPGLGLRLIYFSYDVKMKEKGDIPEGYSVSREKKERFSLILESASTNQTSMYLCASSRRNLRSGELFFGEGSRLTVL.